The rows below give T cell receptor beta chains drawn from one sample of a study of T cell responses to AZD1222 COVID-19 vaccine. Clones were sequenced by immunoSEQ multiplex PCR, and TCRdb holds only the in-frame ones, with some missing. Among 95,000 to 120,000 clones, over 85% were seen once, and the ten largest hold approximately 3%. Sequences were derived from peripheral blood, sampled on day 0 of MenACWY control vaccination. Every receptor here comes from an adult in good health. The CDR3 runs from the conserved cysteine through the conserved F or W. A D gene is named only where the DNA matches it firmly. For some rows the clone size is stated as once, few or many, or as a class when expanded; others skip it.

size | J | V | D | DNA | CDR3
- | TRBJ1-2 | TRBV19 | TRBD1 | TGTGCCAGTGGGTCGAGGGGGCTAAGAGATGGCTACACCTTC | CASGSRGLRDGYTF
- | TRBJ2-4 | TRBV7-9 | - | TGTGCCAGCAGCTTATACCCCCAGGGGTTGGGGAACATTCAGTACTTC | CASSLYPQGLGNIQYF
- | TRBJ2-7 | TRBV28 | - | TGTGCCAGCAGTAACAGGGTGGCCTACGAGCAGTACTTC | CASSNRVAYEQYF
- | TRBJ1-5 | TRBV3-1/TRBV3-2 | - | TGTGCCAGCAGCCCCTACAGCGGCAATCAGCCCCAGCATTTT | CASSPYSGNQPQHF
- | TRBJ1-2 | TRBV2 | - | TGTGCCAGCAGTGAGGGACGGGAAGTTGGCTACACCTTC | CASSEGREVGYTF
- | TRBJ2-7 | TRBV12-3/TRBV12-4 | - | TGTGCCAGCAGTCCTGCCCTGGCCTACGAGCAGTACTTC | CASSPALAYEQYF
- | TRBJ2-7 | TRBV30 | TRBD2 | TGTGCCTGGAGTCCCCTAGGGCGGGGGGGAGCCTACGAGCAGTACTTC | CAWSPLGRGGAYEQYF
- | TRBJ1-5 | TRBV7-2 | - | TGTGCCAGCAGCCCGCGGCGGGGGGAGCCCCAGCATTTT | CASSPRRGEPQHF
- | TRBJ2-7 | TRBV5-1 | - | TGCGCCAGCAGCCCAGACTTCTTGACAGGGCAAAAGCGGGACGAGCAGTACTTC | CASSPDFLTGQKRDEQYF
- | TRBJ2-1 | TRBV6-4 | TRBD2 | TGTGCCAGCAGTGTGGAACTAGCGGAGTGGAATGAGCAGTTCTTC | CASSVELAEWNEQFF
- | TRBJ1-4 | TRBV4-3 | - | TGCGCCAGCAGCCAAGATCCGGGCCTAAATGAAAAACTGTTTTTT | CASSQDPGLNEKLFF
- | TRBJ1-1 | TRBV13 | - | TGTGCCAGCAGCTTAGGCCTCCAGGCGGGAACTGAAGCTTTCTTT | CASSLGLQAGTEAFF
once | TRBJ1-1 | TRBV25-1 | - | TGTGCCAGCAGTGAATATGGGTCGAGCAGGGGAGCTTTCTTT | CASSEYGSSRGAFF
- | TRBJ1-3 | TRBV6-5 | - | TGTGCCAGCAGTAATAACAGGGAGGACACCATATATTTT | CASSNNREDTIYF
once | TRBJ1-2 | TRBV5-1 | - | TGCGCCAGCAGCCTTGTGGAGGGCGGCTACACCTTC | CASSLVEGGYTF
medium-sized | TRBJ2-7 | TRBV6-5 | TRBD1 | TGTGCCAGCAGTTATGGGACAGGGAAATACGAGCAGTACTTC | CASSYGTGKYEQYF
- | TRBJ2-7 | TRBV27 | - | TGTGCCAGCGGGCCGGGGCGGAGCTCCTACGAGCAGTACTTC | CASGPGRSSYEQYF
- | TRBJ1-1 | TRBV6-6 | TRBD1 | TGTGCCAGCAGTTACCCCAGGACAGGGAACACTGAAGCTTTCTTT | CASSYPRTGNTEAFF
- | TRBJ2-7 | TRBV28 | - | TGTGCCAGCAGTTTAAGACGGGGGACCTTCAACTCCTACGAGCAGTACTTC | CASSLRRGTFNSYEQYF
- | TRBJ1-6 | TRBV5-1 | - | TGCGCCAGCAGCTTGGATGTGGGGAGAGGGAATTCACCCCTCCACTTT | CASSLDVGRGNSPLHF
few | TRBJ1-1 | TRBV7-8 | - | TGTGCCAGCAGCTTTGGGGACTTTGGTGAAGCTTTCTTT | CASSFGDFGEAFF
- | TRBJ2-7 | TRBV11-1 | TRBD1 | TGTGCCAGCAGTCAGGGGACAGGGCCTTTAGACGAGCAGTACTTC | CASSQGTGPLDEQYF
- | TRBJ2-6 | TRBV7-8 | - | TGTGCCAGCAGCTTCAGGGCTGGGGCCAACGTCCTGACTTTC | CASSFRAGANVLTF
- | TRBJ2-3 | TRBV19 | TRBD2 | TGTGCCAGTAAATCCCTCGAGCGGGGAAGCTTCACAGATACGCAGTATTTT | CASKSLERGSFTDTQYF
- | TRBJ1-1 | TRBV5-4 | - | TGTGCCAGCAGCTTGGCGGGGGGCCCTAACACTGAAGCTTTCTTT | CASSLAGGPNTEAFF
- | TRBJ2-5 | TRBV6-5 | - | TGTGCCAGCAGTTCGGGCAGGCGAGAGACCCAGTACTTC | CASSSGRRETQYF
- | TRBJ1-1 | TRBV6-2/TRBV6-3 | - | TGTGCCAGCAGTCCACAGGGTTGGTTGGACACTGAAGCTTTCTTT | CASSPQGWLDTEAFF
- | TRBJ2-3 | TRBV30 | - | TGTGCCTGGAGTGTATGGCAGGGGATCGCAGATACGCAGTATTTT | CAWSVWQGIADTQYF
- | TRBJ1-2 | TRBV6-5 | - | TGTGCCAGCAATTCAGAGAATACCAACTATGGCTACACCTTC | CASNSENTNYGYTF
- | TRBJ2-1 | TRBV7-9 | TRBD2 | TGTGCCAGCACACGGCGCCTGACTAGCGGGTTCTCCTACAATGAGCAGTTCTTC | CASTRRLTSGFSYNEQFF
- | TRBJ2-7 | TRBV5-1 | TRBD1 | TGCGCCAGCAGCCCCAGGACGCCAGGGGGCTTCTACGAGCAGTACTTC | CASSPRTPGGFYEQYF
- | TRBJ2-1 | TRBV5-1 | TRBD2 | TGCGCCAGCAGCGGCACTAGCGGGGCCTACAATGAGCAGTTCTTC | CASSGTSGAYNEQFF
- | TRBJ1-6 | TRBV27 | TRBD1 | TGTGCCAGCAGTTTGGCAGGGGGCAGGAGGAATTCACCCCTCCACTTT | CASSLAGGRRNSPLHF
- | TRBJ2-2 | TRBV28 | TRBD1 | TGTGCCAGCAGATGGGGACAGGGAGTGGGCACCGGGGAGCTGTTTTTT | CASRWGQGVGTGELFF
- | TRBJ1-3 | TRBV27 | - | TGTGCCAGCAGTTCCCTTTTACGGGGGGGTAGTAGAAACACCATATATTTT | CASSSLLRGGSRNTIYF
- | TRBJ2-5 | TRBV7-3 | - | TGTGCCAGCAGCAGGGGGGGCCGTCAAGAGACCCAGTACTTC | CASSRGGRQETQYF
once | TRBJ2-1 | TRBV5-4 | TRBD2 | TGTGCCAGCAGCCTTAGCGGGGCCTTGGGATACAATGAGCAGTTCTTC | CASSLSGALGYNEQFF
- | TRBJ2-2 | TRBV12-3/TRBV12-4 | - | TGTGCCAGCAGTTTTGAGGGCGGGGAGCTGTTTTTT | CASSFEGGELFF
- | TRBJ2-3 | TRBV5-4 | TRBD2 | TGTGCCAGCAGCCCCGGACTAGGGGCCACAGATACGCAGTATTTT | CASSPGLGATDTQYF
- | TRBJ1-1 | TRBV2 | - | TGTGCCAGCAGATTGCGGACGGTGAACACTGAAGCTTTCTTT | CASRLRTVNTEAFF
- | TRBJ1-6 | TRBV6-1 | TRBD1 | TGTGCCAGCAGTGAACCGGGACAGGGGGATTCACCCCTCCACTTT | CASSEPGQGDSPLHF
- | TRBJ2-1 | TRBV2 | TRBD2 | TGTGCCAGCAGTCTTAGCGGGGAGTTTTACAATGAGCAGTTCTTC | CASSLSGEFYNEQFF
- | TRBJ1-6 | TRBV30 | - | TGTGCCTGGAGTCAAGTTTGGGGGTCTAATTCACCCCTCCACTTT | CAWSQVWGSNSPLHF
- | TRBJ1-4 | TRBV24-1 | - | TGTGCCACCAGTGACGGGGGCGCAGGCGAAAAACTGTTTTTT | CATSDGGAGEKLFF
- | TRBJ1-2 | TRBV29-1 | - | TGCAGCGTTGAAGATTGGGCCAGCGCCTATGGCTACACCTTC | CSVEDWASAYGYTF
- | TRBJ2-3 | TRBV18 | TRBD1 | TGTGCCAGCTCACCACCGTTGGGGACAGGGGGCACAGATACGCAGTATTTT | CASSPPLGTGGTDTQYF
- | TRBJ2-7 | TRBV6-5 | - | TGTGCCAGCAGGGGGCTCGGCTTGTCCTACGAGCAGTACTTC | CASRGLGLSYEQYF
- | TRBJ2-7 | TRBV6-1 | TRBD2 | TGTGCCAGCAGTGAAGTACCTGGACTAGCGGGGCGGGAGCAGTACTTC | CASSEVPGLAGREQYF
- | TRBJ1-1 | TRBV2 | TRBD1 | TGTGCCAGCGGGACAGCATTCATGAACACTGAAGCTTTCTTT | CASGTAFMNTEAFF
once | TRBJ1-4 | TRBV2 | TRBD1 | TGTGCCAGCAGGGAAACAGGGGGCAAAGAAAAACTGTTTTTT | CASRETGGKEKLFF
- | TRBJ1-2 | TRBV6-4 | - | TGTGCCAGCAAGGCCCCGGGACTAGGCACGGGCTACACCTTC | CASKAPGLGTGYTF
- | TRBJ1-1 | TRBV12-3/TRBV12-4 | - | TGTGCCAGCAGCCCTCGCGCGAACACTGAAGCTTTCTTT | CASSPRANTEAFF
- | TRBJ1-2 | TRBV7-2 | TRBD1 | TGTGCCAGCAGCTACGGGACAGGGGCTCAAAATAGGGGCTACACCTTC | CASSYGTGAQNRGYTF